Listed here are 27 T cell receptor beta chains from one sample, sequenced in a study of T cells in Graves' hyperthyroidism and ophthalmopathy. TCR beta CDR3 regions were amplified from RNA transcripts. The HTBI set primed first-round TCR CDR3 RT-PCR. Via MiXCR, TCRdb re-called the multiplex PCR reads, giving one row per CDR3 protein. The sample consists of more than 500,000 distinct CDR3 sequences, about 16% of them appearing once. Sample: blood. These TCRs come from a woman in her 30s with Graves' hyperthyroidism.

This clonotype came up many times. CDR3 nucleotides: TGTGCCAGCAGTCCGGGGATACTAGCAACCTACGAGCAGTACTTC. Encoded protein: CASSPGILATYEQYF. This chain uses TRBV28 with TRBJ2-7; possible D gene TRBD2, 6 bases. Trimming took off 5 bases at V and 2 bases at J, with 16 bases between the two ends. CDR3 size: 15 residues. Germline loops: CDR1 MDHEN, CDR2 SYDVKM. The full variable domain, rest sourced from reference TRBV28 and TRBJ2-7, is DVKVTQSSRYLVKRTGEKVFLECVQDMDHENMFWYRQDPGLGLRLIYFSYDVKMKEKGDIPEGYSVSREKKERFSLILESASTNQTSMYLCASSPGILATYEQYFGPGTRLTVT.

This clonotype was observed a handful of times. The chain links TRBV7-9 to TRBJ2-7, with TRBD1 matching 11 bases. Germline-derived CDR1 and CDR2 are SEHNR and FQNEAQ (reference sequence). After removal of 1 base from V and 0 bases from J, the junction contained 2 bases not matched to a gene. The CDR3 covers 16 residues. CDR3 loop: CASSLVGQGASYEQYF. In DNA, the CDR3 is TGTGCCAGCAGCTTAGTCGGACAGGGGGCCTCCTACGAGCAGTACTTC. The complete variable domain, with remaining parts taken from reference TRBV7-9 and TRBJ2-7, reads DTGVSQNPRHKITKRGQNVTFRCDPISEHNRLYWYRQTLGQGPEFLTYFQNEAQLEKSRLLSDRFSAERPKGSFSTLEIQRTEQGDSAMYLCASSLVGQGASYEQYFGPGTRLTVT.

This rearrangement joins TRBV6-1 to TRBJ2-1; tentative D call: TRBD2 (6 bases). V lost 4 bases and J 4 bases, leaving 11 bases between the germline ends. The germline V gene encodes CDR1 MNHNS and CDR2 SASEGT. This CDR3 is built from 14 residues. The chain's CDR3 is CASSATRRYNEQFF. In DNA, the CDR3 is TGTGCCAGCAGTGCGACTAGGAGATACAATGAGCAGTTCTTC.

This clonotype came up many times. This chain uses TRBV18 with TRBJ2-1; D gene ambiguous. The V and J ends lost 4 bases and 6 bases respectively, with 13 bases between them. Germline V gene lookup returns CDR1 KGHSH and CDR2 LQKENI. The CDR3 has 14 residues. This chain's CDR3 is CASSRYAGINEQFF. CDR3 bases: TGTGCCAGCTCACGTTACGCTGGTATCAATGAGCAGTTCTTC.

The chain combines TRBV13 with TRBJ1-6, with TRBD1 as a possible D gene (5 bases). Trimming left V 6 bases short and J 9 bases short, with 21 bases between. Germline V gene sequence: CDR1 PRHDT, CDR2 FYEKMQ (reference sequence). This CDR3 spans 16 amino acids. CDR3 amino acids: CASSQQGQYRGSPLHF. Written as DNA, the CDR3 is TGTGCCAGCAGTCAACAAGGACAATACCGAGGTTCACCCCTCCACTTT. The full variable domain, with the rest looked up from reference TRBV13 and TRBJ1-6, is AAGVIQSPRHLIKEKRETATLKCYPIPRHDTVYWYQQGPGQDPQFLISFYEKMQSDKGSIPDRFSAQQFSDYHSELNMSSLELGDSALYFCASSQQGQYRGSPLHFGNGTRLTVT.

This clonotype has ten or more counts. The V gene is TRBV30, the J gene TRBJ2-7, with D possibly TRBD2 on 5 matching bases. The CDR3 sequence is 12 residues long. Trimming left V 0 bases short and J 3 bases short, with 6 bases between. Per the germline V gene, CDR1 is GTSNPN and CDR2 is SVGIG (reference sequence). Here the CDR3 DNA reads TGTGCCTGGAGTGTCGGGGTCTACGAGCAGTACTTC. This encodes CAWSVGVYEQYF.

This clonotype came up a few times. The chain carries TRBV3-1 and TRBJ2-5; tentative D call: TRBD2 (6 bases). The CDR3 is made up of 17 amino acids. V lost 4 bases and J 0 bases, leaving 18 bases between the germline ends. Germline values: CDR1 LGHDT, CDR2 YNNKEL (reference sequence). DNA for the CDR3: TGTGCCAGCAGCCCAGATTTAGCGGAACCGTACCAAGAGACCCAGTACTTC. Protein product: CASSPDLAEPYQETQYF.

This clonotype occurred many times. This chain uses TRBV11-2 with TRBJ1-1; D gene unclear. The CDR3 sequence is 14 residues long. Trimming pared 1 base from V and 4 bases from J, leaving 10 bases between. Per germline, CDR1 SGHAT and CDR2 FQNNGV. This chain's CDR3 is CASSLVSGITEAFF. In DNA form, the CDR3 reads TGTGCCAGCAGCTTAGTTTCTGGGATCACTGAAGCTTTCTTT. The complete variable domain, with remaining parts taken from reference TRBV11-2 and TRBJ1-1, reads EAGVAQSPRYKIIEKRQSVAFWCNPISGHATLYWYQQILGQGPKLLIQFQNNGVVDDSQLPKDRFSAERLKGVDSTLKIQPAKLEDSAVYLCASSLVSGITEAFFGQGTRLTVV.

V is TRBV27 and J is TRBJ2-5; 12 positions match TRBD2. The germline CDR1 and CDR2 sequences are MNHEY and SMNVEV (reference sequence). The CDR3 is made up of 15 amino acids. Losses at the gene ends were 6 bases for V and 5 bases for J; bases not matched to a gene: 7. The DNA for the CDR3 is TGTGCCAGCAGGTCTCTAGCGGGAGGGCCGGAGACCCAGTACTTC. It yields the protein CASRSLAGGPETQYF.

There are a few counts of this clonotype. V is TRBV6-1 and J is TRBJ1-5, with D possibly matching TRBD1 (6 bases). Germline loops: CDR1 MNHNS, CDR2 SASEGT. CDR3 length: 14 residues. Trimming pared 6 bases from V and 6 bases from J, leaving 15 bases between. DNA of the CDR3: TGTGCCAGCAGCCGGACAGTGCACGGTCAGCCCCAGCATTTT. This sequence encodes CASSRTVHGQPQHF.

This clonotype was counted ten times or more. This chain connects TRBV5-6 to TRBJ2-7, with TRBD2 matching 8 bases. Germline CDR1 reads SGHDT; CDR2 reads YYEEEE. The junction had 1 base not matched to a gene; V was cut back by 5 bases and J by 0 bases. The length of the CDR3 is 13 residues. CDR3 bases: TGTGCCAGCAGGACTAGCGACTCCTACGAGCAGTACTTC. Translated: CASRTSDSYEQYF.

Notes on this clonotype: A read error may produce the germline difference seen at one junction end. In DNA, the CDR3 is TGTGTCAGCACCATTGTGGATACGCAGTATTTT. Translated: CVSTIVDTQYF. The rearrangement uses TRBV7-9 and TRBJ2-3; D not resolved. Germline V lookup: CDR1 SEHNR, CDR2 FQNEAQ (reference sequence). The CDR3 has 11 amino acids.

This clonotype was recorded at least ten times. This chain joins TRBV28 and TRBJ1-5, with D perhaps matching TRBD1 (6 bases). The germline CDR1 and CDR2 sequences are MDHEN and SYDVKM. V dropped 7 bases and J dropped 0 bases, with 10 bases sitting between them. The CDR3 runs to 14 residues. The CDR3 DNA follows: TGTGCCAGCACCGGGACACCTAGCAATCAGCCCCAGCATTTT. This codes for CASTGTPSNQPQHF.

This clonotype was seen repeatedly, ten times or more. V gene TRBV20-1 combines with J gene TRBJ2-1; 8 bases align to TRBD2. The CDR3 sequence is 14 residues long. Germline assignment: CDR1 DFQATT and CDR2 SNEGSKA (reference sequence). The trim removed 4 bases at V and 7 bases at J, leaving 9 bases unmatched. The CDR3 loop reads CSANERERRNEQFF. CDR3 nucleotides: TGCAGTGCTAACGAGCGGGAGCGTAGGAATGAGCAGTTCTTC.

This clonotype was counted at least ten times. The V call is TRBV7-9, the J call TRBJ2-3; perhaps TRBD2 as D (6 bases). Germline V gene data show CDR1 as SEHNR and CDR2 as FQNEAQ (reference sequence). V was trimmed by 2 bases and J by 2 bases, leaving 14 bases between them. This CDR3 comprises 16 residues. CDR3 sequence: CASSLPAGPFTDTQYF. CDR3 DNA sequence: TGTGCCAGCAGCTTACCGGCGGGACCTTTCACAGATACGCAGTATTTT.

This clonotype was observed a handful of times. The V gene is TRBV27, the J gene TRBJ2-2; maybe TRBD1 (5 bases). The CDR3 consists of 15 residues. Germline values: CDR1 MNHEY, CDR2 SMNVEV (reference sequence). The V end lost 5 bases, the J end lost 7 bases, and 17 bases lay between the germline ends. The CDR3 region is CASSPLTGKDGELFF. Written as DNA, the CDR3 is TGTGCCAGCAGTCCCCTTACAGGAAAGGACGGGGAGCTGTTTTTT.

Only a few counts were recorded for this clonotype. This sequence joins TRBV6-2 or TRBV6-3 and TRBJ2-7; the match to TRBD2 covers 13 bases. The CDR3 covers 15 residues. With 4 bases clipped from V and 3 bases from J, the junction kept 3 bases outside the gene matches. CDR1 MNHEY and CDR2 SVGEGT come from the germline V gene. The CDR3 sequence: CASSSRLAGGYEQYF. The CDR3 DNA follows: TGTGCCAGCAGTTCTAGACTAGCGGGAGGCTACGAGCAGTACTTC.

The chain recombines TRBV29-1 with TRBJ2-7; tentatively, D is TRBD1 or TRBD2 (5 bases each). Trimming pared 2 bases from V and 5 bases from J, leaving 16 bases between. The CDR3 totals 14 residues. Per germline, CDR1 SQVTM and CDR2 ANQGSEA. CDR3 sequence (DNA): TGCAGCGTTGAATCCGGGCTGGGGACGGACGAGCAGTACTTC. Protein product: CSVESGLGTDEQYF.

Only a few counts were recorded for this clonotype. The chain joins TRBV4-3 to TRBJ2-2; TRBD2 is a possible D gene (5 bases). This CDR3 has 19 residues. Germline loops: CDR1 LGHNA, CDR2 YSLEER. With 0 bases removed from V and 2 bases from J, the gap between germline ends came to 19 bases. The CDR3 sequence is CASSQDRPQRLGNTGELFF. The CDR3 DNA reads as TGCGCCAGCAGCCAAGATCGCCCCCAGCGGCTCGGCAACACCGGGGAGCTGTTTTTT.

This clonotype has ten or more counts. The CDR3: CASTTENSGNTIYF. The CDR3 region has the DNA TGTGCCAGCACAACCGAAAACTCTGGAAACACCATATATTTT. This rearrangement joins TRBV11-2 to TRBJ1-3; D is ambiguous. Germline V gene data show CDR1 as SGHAT and CDR2 as FQNNGV. Trimming left V 7 bases short and J 0 bases short, with 10 bases between. The CDR3 totals 14 residues.

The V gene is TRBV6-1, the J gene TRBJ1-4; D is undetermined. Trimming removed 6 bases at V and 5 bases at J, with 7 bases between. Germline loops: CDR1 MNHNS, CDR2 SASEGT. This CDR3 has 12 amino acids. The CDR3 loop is CASRGRNEKLFF. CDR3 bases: TGTGCCAGCAGGGGCCGGAATGAAAAACTGTTTTTT.

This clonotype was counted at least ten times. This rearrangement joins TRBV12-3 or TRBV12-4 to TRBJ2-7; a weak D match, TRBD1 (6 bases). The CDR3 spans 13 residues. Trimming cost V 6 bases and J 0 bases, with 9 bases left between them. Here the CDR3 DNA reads TGTGCCAGCAGACCGGGACACTCCTACGAGCAGTACTTC. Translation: CASRPGHSYEQYF.

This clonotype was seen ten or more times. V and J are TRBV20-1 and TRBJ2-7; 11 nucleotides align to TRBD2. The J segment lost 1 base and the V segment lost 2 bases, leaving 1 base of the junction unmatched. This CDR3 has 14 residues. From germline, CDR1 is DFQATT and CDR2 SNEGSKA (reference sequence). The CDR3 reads CSARRTSGSYEQYF. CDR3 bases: TGCAGTGCTAGAAGGACTAGCGGGTCCTACGAGCAGTACTTC.

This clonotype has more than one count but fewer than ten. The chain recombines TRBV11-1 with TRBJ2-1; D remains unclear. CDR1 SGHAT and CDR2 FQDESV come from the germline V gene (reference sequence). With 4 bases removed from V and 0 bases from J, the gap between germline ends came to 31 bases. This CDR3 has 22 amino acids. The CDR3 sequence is CASSSFPRAQVGELSSYNEQFF. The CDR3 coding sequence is TGTGCCAGCAGCTCATTTCCCCGGGCGCAGGTAGGAGAGCTTAGCTCCTACAATGAGCAGTTCTTC.

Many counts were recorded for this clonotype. CDR3 protein: CAWRGSGQPLHF. The CDR3 nucleotides read TGTGCCTGGAGGGGTAGTGGGCAACCCCTCCACTTT. J is TRBJ1-6 and V is TRBV30; unclear D gene. This CDR3 is built from 12 residues. The germline gives CDR1 GTSNPN, CDR2 SVGIG (reference sequence). V dropped 3 bases and J dropped 12 bases, with 12 bases sitting between them.

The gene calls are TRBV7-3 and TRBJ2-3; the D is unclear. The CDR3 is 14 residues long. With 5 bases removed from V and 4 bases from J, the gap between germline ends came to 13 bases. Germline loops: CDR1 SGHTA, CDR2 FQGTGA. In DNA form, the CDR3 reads TGTGCCAGCAGCCCCACAAGGAGCGCAGATACGCAGTATTTT. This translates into CASSPTRSADTQYF.

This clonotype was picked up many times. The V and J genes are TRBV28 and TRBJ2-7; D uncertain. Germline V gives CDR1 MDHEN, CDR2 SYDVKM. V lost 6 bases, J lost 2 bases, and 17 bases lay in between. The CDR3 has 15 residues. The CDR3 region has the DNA TGTGCCAGCAGCCCACGATTGAGTGCCACCTACGAGCAGTACTTC. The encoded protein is CASSPRLSATYEQYF.